This T cell receptor (beta chain) was identified during a study of prognosis after radiotherapy for stage I lung cancer. The wider study: Stage I non-small cell lung cancer cases were enrolled from 2018 through January 2019. Without exception, patients with non-small cell lung cancer were deemed medically inoperable. There were a few patients who developed distant metastases (median around 7 months) after radiotherapy, while about 14 showed no significant progression.

Germline V gene lookup returns CDR1 MNHEY and CDR2 SVGEGT. The CDR3 extends over 13 amino acids. In this sample, this clonotype turned up a few times. A much larger clone lies a single base off, so this may be a read error. Genomic DNA yielded TCR beta CDR3, amplified by two-round multiplex PCR. Amplification during the initial PCR round employed primers specific to each TRBV and TRBJ gene. TCRdb ran MiXCR on the multiplex PCR reads and lists one entry per CDR3 protein. The sample includes about 26,000 distinct CDR3 sequences, about 30% of them seen just once. The rearrangement joins TRBV6-2 or TRBV6-3 to TRBJ1-1; D possibly corresponds to TRBD1 (5 bases). The clonotype comes from a donor aged 50 or older with non-small cell lung cancer. The material sequenced was PBMCs, taken before or after stereotactic body radiation therapy (not recorded which). In DNA form, the CDR3 reads TGTGCCAGCAGTAGTTGGGGGAACGCTGAAGCTTTCTTT. It is translated as CASSSWGNAEAFF.